This TCR beta chain was identified during a study of blood T cell repertoires in COVID-19. Study summary: COVID-19 samples collected from the United States, Italy and Spain covered acute and convalescent phases. The cDNA or gDNA used as material had been derived from T cells, B-cell-depleted T cells, or PBMCs.

V was trimmed by 8 bases and J by 11 bases, leaving 15 bases between them. The CDR3 loop spans 12 amino acids. CDR1 is MNHEY, CDR2 SMNVEV, per germline (reference sequence). Per the original methods: Nucleated cell number was recorded as an estimate derived from reference gene primer amplification. Generated by immunoSEQ multiplex PCR, the TCRdb table keeps only in-frame clones and is missing some. That table furnishes V, J and clone size, whereas the DNA furnished D and trimming. The table has hundreds of thousands of clones, 86% seen once. This receptor was obtained from a woman aged 25 to 45 with active or convalescent COVID-19. This chain uses TRBV27 with TRBJ2-2; weak D call: TRBD2 (6 bases). Material for sequencing was peripheral blood. The CDR3 DNA reads TGTGCCAGCCGAGGAGGGACGATAGAGCTGTTTTTT. Its translation: CASRGGTIELFF.